This T cell receptor (beta chain) was observed in a study of naive and memory T cell subsets. The germline V and J ends were trimmed by 4 bases and 10 bases, with 19 bases remaining between them. This CDR3 contains 14 residues. Germline CDR1 is MGHDK and CDR2 is SYGVNS. CD4 T cells were positively selected, then CD8 T cells from the CD4-negative fraction. Cells stained for CD3, CD4, CD8, CD45RA, CD27 and viability were sorted into four CD45RA/CD27 subsets. Both TRBC1 and TRBC2 were covered by a beta constant-region primer of two equimolar oligonucleotides. Nested alpha and beta constant-region primers with the SP2 primer drove four PCR rounds on ligated cDNA. In TCRdb, the UMI-ligation and nested PCR reads were re-called with MiXCR into one record per CDR3 protein. Here the sample spans around 30,000 distinct CDR3 sequences, less than 20% being singletons. The study's findings and limits: No ground truth validated the naive and memory repertoire findings. TCR abundance followed a power law differing between naive and memory subsets.

In its sample, this clonotype ranks as medium-sized. Antigen: not known. V is TRBV25-1 and J is TRBJ1-1, with D tentatively TRBD1 (5 bases). This sequence was found in a human donor in good health. Sequencing was performed on effector memory CD4+ T cells from blood. Documented subset: effector memory, CD45RA- CD27-. The CDR3 is CASSGAGQGGRAFF. The CDR3 DNA sequence: TGTGCCAGCAGTGGCGCAGGGCAGGGCGGTCGAGCTTTCTTT.